Below, 19 T cell receptor beta chains from the same sample are listed, as sequenced in a study of cytomegalovirus exposure and HLA in healthy donors. PCR employed 60 Vbeta and 13 Jbeta primers. Profiling relied on immunoSEQ multiplex PCR, and the TCRdb table lists in-frame clones only, not all of them. In the table there are roughly 140,000 clones, nearly 80% of which are singletons. The sample consisted of PBMCs. The receptors stem from a male donor in good health and CMV-seronegative.

The gene calls are TRBV7-2 and TRBJ1-5; 7 positions match TRBD1. The CDR3 has 16 residues. Germline V gene sequence: CDR1 SGHTA, CDR2 FQGNSA. Trimming at V came to 5 bases and at J to 1 base, leaving 8 bases not matched to a gene. The CDR3 DNA reads as TGTGCCAGCAGCCCACAGGGGATGGGGAGCAATCAGCCCCAGCATTTT. Translating it yields CASSPQGMGSNQPQHF.

The rearrangement links TRBV10-3 to TRBJ1-1; TRBD1 might be the D (6 bases). Trimming removed 9 bases from V and 8 bases from J, with 10 bases in between. The CDR3 is made up of 10 amino acids. Looked up from germline, CDR1 is ENHRY and CDR2 is SYGVKD. This CDR3 reads CAIQRGEAFF. The DNA for the CDR3 is TGTGCCATTCAGAGGGGGGAAGCTTTCTTT.

This chain links TRBV28 with TRBJ1-2; tentative D call: TRBD1 (6 bases). Trimming stripped 2 bases from V and 7 bases from J, with 14 bases between. The CDR3 loop spans 14 amino acids. Per germline, CDR1 MDHEN and CDR2 SYDVKM. The chain's CDR3 is CASSLSQGMAGYTF. The CDR3 coding sequence is TGTGCCAGCAGTTTAAGCCAGGGGATGGCTGGCTACACCTTC.

The chain uses TRBV7-6 and TRBJ1-1; D is unresolved. CDR1 SGHVS and CDR2 FNYEAQ come from the germline V gene. V was trimmed by 5 bases and J by 7 bases, leaving 11 bases between them. This CDR3 is built from 12 residues. CDR3 coding DNA: TGTGCCAGCAGCACTTATACGGGTGAAGCTTTCTTT. It specifies CASSTYTGEAFF.

This sequence joins TRBV28 and TRBJ1-5; 8 positions match TRBD1. The junction had 2 bases not matched to a gene; V was cut back by 5 bases and J by 5 bases. Germline CDR1 reads MDHEN; CDR2 reads SYDVKM. The CDR3 sequence is 13 residues long. The chain's CDR3 is CASSGTGDQPQHF. CDR3 sequence (DNA): TGTGCCAGCAGTGGGACAGGAGATCAGCCCCAGCATTTT.

The rearrangement uses TRBV11-2 and TRBJ2-7; 7 nucleotides align to TRBD1. Per germline, CDR1 SGHAT and CDR2 FQNNGV. The CDR3 runs to 14 residues. J gave up 3 bases and V 5 bases, and 7 bases lay outside the gene matches. As DNA, the CDR3 is TGTGCCAGCAGCAAGTCCGGGACAGACTACGAGCAGTACTTC. Protein product: CASSKSGTDYEQYF.

This clone showed up just once. The V gene is TRBV30, the J gene TRBJ2-7, with D perhaps matching TRBD2 (5 bases). Germline CDR1 and CDR2: GTSNPN and SVGIG (reference sequence). This CDR3 comprises 13 residues. V lost 2 bases and J lost 2, with 10 bases in between. CDR3 in DNA: TGTGCCTGGAGTCTTGACGGGGCCTACGAGCAGTACTTC. Translated, it gives CAWSLDGAYEQYF.

This chain's CDR3 is CASSSPGPGLARVTQYF. CDR3 in DNA: TGTGCCAGCAGTTCCCCAGGGCCGGGACTAGCGAGGGTGACCCAGTACTTC. The gene calls are TRBV27 and TRBJ2-5; TRBD2 aligns across 10 bases. This CDR3 comprises 17 residues. Trimming removed 4 bases from V and 7 bases from J; junction bases left unmatched: 15. CDR1 and CDR2 from the germline V gene are MNHEY and SMNVEV (reference sequence).

The V and J genes are TRBV21-1 and TRBJ2-3; TRBD2 was called by the table and not checked on the DNA. TRBV21-1 is a documented pseudogene. The CDR3 spans 14 residues. The DNA for the CDR3 is TGTGCCGGGACTAGCGGGGGGGGAACAGATACGCAGTATTTT. Translated, it gives CAGTSGGGTDTQYF.

CDR3 DNA sequence: TGCGCCACTAGAGAAGAAATCTCTGGAAACACCATATATTTT. Translation: CATREEISGNTIYF. This rearrangement joins TRBV4-1 to TRBJ1-3; D uncertain. With 10 bases removed from V and 0 bases from J, the gap between germline ends came to 13 bases. Germline lookup yields CDR1 MGHRA and CDR2 YSYEKL. The CDR3 has 14 residues.

V is TRBV5-1 and J is TRBJ1-5, with TRBD1 as a possible D gene (6 bases). V was pared by 0 bases and J by 4 bases, with 11 bases between. The CDR3 sequence is 15 residues long. Per the germline V gene, CDR1 is SGHRS and CDR2 is YFSETQ. The CDR3 region is CASSLEGGKNQPQHF. The CDR3 DNA sequence: TGCGCCAGCAGCTTGGAAGGGGGAAAAAATCAGCCCCAGCATTTT.

The count of this clone is one. The V and J genes are TRBV7-2 and TRBJ1-2, with D hard to call. Trimming removed 8 bases at V and 8 bases at J, with 21 bases between. The germline V gene has CDR1 SGHTA and CDR2 FQGNSA. CDR3 length: 14 amino acids. CDR3 in amino acids: CASRLSTTSRGYTF. In nucleotides, the CDR3 is TGTGCCAGCCGTCTATCCACGACTTCACGGGGCTACACCTTC.

V usage is TRBV6-5 and J usage is TRBJ1-2; D is unclear. CDR3 length equals 16 residues. Trimming took off 0 bases at V and 1 base at J, with 12 bases between the two ends. Germline CDR1 and CDR2: MNHEY and SVGAGI. In nucleotides, the CDR3 is TGTGCCAGCAGTTACTCGAGAGGCGGCAGTAACTATGGCTACACCTTC. This sequence encodes CASSYSRGGSNYGYTF.

The J gene is TRBJ1-1, the V gene TRBV6-5; tentative D call: TRBD1 (5 bases). V shed 4 bases and J shed 2 bases, with 14 bases lying between them. The CDR3 totals 15 residues. CDR1 and CDR2 (germline): MNHEY, SVGAGI. CDR3 protein: CASSLGGWGNTEAFF. The CDR3 nucleotides read TGTGCCAGCAGTTTGGGGGGGTGGGGCAACACTGAAGCTTTCTTT.

This clone was counted between two and nine times. The chain joins TRBV18 to TRBJ2-7; 7 bases align to TRBD2. The CDR3 contains 15 residues. Germline-derived CDR1 and CDR2 are KGHSH and LQKENI. Trimming cost V 3 bases and J 0 bases; bases outside gene matches: 5. The CDR3 here is CASSPGRGLSYEQYF. The CDR3, as DNA: TGTGCCAGCTCACCGGGGAGGGGCCTCTCCTACGAGCAGTACTTC. The full variable domain, in which reference TRBV18 and TRBJ2-7 provide the parts outside the CDR3, is NAGVMQNPRHLVRRRGQEARLRCSPMKGHSHVYWYRQLPEEGLKFMVYLQKENIIDESGMPKERFSAEFPKEGPSILRIQQVVRGDSAAYFCASSPGRGLSYEQYFGPGTRLTVT.

The J gene is TRBJ2-3, the V gene TRBV9, with 8 bases identical to TRBD2. Trimming cost V 1 base and J 7 bases; bases outside gene matches: 5. This CDR3 region has 14 residues. Germline loops: CDR1 SGDLS, CDR2 YYNGEE. The CDR3 region is CASSVSGGVNTQYF. The CDR3 coding sequence is TGTGCCAGCAGCGTATCGGGGGGGGTAAATACGCAGTATTTT.

This sequence joins TRBV15 and TRBJ1-1; D is possibly TRBD1 (6 bases). V shed 3 bases and J shed 2 bases, with 13 bases lying between them. Germline V gives CDR1 LNHNV, CDR2 YYDKDF (reference sequence). This CDR3 is built from 15 residues. The CDR3: CATSRHQGINTEAFF. DNA for the CDR3: TGTGCCACCAGCAGGCACCAGGGGATCAACACTGAAGCTTTCTTT.

V gene TRBV20-1 combines with J gene TRBJ2-1; TRBD2 is a possible D gene (7 bases). The CDR3 is 10 amino acids. Germline CDR1 reads DFQATT; CDR2 reads SNEGSKA (reference sequence). The CDR3 sequence: CRGGGGEQFF. CDR3 in DNA: TGCAGGGGAGGGGGTGGTGAGCAGTTCTTC.

This clone was seen just once. The chain couples TRBV29-1 to TRBJ2-3, with D possibly TRBD2 on 7 matching bases. The germline CDR1 and CDR2 sequences are SQVTM and ANQGSEA. The V and J ends lost 7 bases and 2 bases respectively, with 16 bases between them. The CDR3 runs to 14 residues. The CDR3 sequence is CSAFGGQDTDTQYF. The CDR3 bases are TGCAGCGCCTTCGGGGGGCAAGACACAGATACGCAGTATTTT.